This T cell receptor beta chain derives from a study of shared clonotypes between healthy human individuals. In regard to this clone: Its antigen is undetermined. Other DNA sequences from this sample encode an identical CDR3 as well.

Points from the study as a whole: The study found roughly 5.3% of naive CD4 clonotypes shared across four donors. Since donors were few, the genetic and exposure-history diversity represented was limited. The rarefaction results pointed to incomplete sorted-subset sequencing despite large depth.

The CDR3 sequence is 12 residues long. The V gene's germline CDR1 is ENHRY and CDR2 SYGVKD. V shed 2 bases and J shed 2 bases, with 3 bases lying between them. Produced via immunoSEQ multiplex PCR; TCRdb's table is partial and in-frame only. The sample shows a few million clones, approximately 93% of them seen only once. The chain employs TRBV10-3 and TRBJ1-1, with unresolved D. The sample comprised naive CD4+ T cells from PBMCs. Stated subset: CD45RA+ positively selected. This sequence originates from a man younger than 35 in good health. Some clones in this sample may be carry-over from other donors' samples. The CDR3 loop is CAISEGNTEAFF. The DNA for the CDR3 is TGTGCCATCAGTGAGGGAAACACTGAAGCTTTCTTT.